What follows describes a single TCR beta chain. The V end lost 1 base, the J end lost 2 bases, and 5 bases lay between the germline ends. This CDR3 is 14 amino acids long. Germline loops: CDR1 SGHVS, CDR2 FQNEAQ. The data stem from a study of blood T cell repertoires in COVID-19. For the study at large: The United States, Italy and Spain were the sources of the acute and convalescent COVID-19 samples. PBMCs, B-cell-depleted T cells, or T cells were the source of the cDNA or gDNA that made up the material.

Per the authors' pipeline: Estimation of nucleated cell counts relied on the amplification of reference gene primers. Generated by immunoSEQ multiplex PCR, the TCRdb table keeps only in-frame clones and is missing some. That table supplies the V and J calls and clone size; D and trimming were determined from the DNA. The sample lists more than 9,500 clones, approximately 88% seen once, with 22% in the top ten. Sequences were obtained from peripheral blood. J is TRBJ1-4 and V is TRBV7-8; unclear D gene. The sequence came from a woman in her fifties or sixties with active COVID-19. The CDR3, as DNA: TGTGCCAGCAGCTTAGGAGTTACTAATGAAAAACTGTTTTTT. Amino acids: CASSLGVTNEKLFF.